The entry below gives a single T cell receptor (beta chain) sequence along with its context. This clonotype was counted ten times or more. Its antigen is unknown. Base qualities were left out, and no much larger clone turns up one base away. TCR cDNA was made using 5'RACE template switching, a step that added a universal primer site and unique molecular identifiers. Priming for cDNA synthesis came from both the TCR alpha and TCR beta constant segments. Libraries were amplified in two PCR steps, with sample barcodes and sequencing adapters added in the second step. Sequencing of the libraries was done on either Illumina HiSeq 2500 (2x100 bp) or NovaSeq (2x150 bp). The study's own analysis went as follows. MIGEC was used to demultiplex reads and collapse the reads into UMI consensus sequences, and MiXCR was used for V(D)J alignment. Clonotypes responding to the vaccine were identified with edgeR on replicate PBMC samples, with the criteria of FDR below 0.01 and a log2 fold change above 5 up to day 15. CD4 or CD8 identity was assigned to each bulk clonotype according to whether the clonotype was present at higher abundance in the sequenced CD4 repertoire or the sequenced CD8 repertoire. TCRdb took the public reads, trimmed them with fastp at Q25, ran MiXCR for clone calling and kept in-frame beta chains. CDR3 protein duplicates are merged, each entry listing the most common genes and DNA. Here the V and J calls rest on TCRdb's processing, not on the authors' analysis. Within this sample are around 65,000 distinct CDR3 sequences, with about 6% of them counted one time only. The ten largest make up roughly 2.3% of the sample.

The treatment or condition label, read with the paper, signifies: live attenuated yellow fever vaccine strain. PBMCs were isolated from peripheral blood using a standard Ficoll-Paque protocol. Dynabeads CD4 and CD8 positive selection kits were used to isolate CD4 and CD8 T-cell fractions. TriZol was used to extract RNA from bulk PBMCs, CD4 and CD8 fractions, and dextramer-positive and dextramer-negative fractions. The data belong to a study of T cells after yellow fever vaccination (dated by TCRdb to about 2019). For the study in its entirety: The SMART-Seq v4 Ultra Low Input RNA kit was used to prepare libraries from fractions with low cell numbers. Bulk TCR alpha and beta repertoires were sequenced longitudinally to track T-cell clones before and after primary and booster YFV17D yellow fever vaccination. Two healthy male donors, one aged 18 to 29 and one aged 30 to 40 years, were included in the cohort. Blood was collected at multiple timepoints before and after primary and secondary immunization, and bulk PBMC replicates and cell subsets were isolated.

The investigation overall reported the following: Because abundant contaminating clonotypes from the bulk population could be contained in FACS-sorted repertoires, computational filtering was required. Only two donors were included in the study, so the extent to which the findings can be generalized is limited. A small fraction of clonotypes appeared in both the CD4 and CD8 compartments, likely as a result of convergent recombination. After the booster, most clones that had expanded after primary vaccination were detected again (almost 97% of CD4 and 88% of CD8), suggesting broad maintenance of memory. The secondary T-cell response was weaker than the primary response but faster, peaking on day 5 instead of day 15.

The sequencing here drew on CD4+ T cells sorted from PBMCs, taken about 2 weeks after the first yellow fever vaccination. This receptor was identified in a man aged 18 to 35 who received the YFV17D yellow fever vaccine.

The DNA is TGTGCCAGCAGTTTAGAGCAGCGCACAGATACGCAGTATTTT. Translation gives CASSLEQRTDTQYF. The chain is encoded by TRBV12-3 or TRBV12-4 joined to TRBJ2-3; the D gene cannot be named for sure. The CDR3 has 14 amino acids, counting the end cysteine and phenylalanine. The read is trimmed to its CDR3 DNA, 42 bases read in frame from base 1. Trimming at the junction amounts to 1 base on V and 1 base on J, and the germline ends lie 6 bases apart.